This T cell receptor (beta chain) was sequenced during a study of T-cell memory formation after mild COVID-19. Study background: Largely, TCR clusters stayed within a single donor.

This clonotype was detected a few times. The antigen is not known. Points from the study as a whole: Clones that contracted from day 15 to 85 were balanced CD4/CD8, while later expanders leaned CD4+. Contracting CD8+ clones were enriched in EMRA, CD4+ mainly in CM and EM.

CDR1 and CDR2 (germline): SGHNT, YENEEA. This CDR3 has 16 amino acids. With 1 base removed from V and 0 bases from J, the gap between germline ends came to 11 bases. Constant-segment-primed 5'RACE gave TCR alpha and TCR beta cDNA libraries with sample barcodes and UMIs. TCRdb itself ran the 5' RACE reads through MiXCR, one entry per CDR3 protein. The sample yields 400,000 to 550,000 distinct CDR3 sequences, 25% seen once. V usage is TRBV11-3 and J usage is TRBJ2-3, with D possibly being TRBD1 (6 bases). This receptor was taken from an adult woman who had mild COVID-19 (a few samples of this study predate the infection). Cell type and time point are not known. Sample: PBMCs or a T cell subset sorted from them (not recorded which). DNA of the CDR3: TGTGCCAGCAGCTTAGGATCGGGGACAAGCACAGATACGCAGTATTTT. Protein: CASSLGSGTSTDTQYF.